These 16 T cell receptor beta chains were sequenced from one sample in a study of beta chain features in type 1 diabetes. Of the isolated RNA, all was reverse transcribed, and so the sequenced material was expressed TCRB transcripts. Method: immunoSEQ multiplex PCR; TCRdb's copy keeps in-frame clones and lacks some. Among roughly 220,000 clones listed, around 15% were seen once. For these TCRs, the target antigens are not known. Whole-study results and caveats: When Type 1 diabetes patients were examined, their TCRB CDR3s proved moderately but significantly shorter in all four CD4+ subsets.

Sequencing used naive CD4+ T cells from blood. These receptor sequences come from a man under 40 with type 1 diabetes.

The V call is TRBV9, the J call TRBJ2-7; D is perhaps TRBD2 (5 bases). The CDR3 runs 15 residues. CDR1 SGDLS and CDR2 YYNGEE come from the germline V gene. V shed 3 bases and J shed 4 bases, with 17 bases lying between them. The CDR3 nucleotides read TGTGCCAGCAGCGCGACCCAGGAGGTCGGGTACGAGCAGTACTTC. It translates to CASSATQEVGYEQYF.

The gene calls are TRBV30 and TRBJ2-1; TRBD1 aligns across 9 bases. The CDR3 length is 15 residues. The V gene end was trimmed by 2 bases and the J gene end by 3 bases; junction bases not matched to a gene: 5. Germline V gene lookup returns CDR1 GTSNPN and CDR2 SVGIG (reference sequence). The CDR3 sequence: CAWSSWGQGYNEQFF. The CDR3 nucleotides read TGTGCCTGGAGTAGTTGGGGACAGGGCTACAATGAGCAGTTCTTC.

This clone was detected a few times. The chain uses TRBV6-5 and TRBJ2-7; 8 bases map to TRBD1. The CDR3 has 15 amino acids. V was clipped by 6 bases and J by 0 bases; unmatched bases: 7. Germline CDR1 reads MNHEY; CDR2 reads SVGAGI. CDR3 protein: CASSRMDRDSYEQYF. The CDR3 region has the DNA TGTGCCAGCAGCCGTATGGACAGGGACTCCTACGAGCAGTACTTC.

This clone was seen only a few times. The V and J genes are TRBV23-1 and TRBJ2-7; D might be TRBD1 or TRBD2, each matching 5 bases. TRBV23-1 is an ORF for which the function is uncertain. Trimming left V 0 bases short and J 6 bases short, with 18 bases between. The CDR3 has 16 residues. CDR3 region: CASSQSKPTPRGEQYF. In nucleotides, the CDR3 is TGCGCCAGCAGTCAATCAAAGCCAACACCGAGGGGCGAGCAGTACTTC.

Only a few counts were recorded for this clone. The chain is built from TRBV25-1 and TRBJ2-7; 7 positions agree with TRBD2. Germline V lookup: CDR1 MGHDK, CDR2 SYGVNS. The CDR3 totals 14 residues. The J segment lost 6 bases and the V segment lost 8 bases, leaving 13 bases of the junction unmatched. The CDR3: CASGDSGSVREQYF. CDR3 sequence (DNA): TGTGCCAGCGGAGATAGCGGGTCAGTTCGCGAGCAGTACTTC.

The chain carries TRBV29-1 and TRBJ2-2, with D tentatively TRBD1 (5 bases). The CDR3 length is 14 residues. CDR1 and CDR2 (germline): SQVTM, ANQGSEA. Between the trimmed V and J ends, which lost 5 bases and 13 bases, there was a span of 23 bases. CDR3: CSVSLDRTSYALFF. The CDR3 DNA is TGCAGCGTTTCACTCGACCGGACAAGTTATGCGCTGTTTTTT.

The rearrangement links TRBV30 to TRBJ2-1; D gene unclear. This CDR3 has 12 residues. In germline, CDR1 is GTSNPN, CDR2 SVGIG (reference sequence). V was clipped by 5 bases and J by 5 bases, with 10 bases between them. Here the CDR3 DNA reads TGTGCCTGGGCCTCCAATCACAATGAGCAGTTCTTC. Amino acid sequence: CAWASNHNEQFF.

V is TRBV21-1 and J is TRBJ2-5. TRBV21-1 is noted as a pseudogene. The CDR3 loop spans 16 amino acids. CDR3 nucleotides: TGTGCCAGCAGCAAAGGAAGGGGAGGGGGCGAAGAGACCCAGTACTTC. Its protein product is CASSKGRGGGEETQYF.

This clone was counted only a few times. The chain uses TRBV7-2 and TRBJ2-3; no clear D. Germline-derived CDR1 and CDR2 are SGHTA and FQGNSA. This CDR3 is built from 15 residues. V dropped 4 bases and J dropped 4 bases, with 15 bases sitting between them. In DNA, the CDR3 is TGTGCCAGCAGCTCGTTAGCAGGAGTGGCAGATACGCAGTATTTT. Its translation is CASSSLAGVADTQYF.

The rearrangement joins TRBV21-1 to TRBJ2-5. TRBV21-1 is marked as a pseudogene. The CDR3 is made up of 12 amino acids. The CDR3 region has the DNA TGTGCCAGCAGCAAAAGGAAAGAGACCCAGTACTTC. Amino acids: CASSKRKETQYF.

This clone was seen a few times. The chain recombines TRBV7-9 with TRBJ2-7; 7 bases are a match to TRBD1. Per germline, CDR1 SEHNR and CDR2 FQNEAQ (reference sequence). Trimming removed 5 bases from V and 4 bases from J; junction bases left unmatched: 8. The CDR3 has 14 residues. CDR3 residues: CASSQGQAWYEQYF. The CDR3 DNA sequence: TGTGCCAGCAGCCAAGGACAGGCTTGGTACGAGCAGTACTTC.

This clone was seen a handful of times. An end of the junction differs from the germline gene, which may be a read error. DNA for the CDR3: TGTGCCAGCAGTGAAAATACTGGCAACACCATATATTTT. Amino acids: CASSENTGNTIYF. This chain connects TRBV6-1 to TRBJ1-3, with no clear D. CDR1 is MNHNS and CDR2 is SASEGT in the germline V gene. The CDR3 runs 13 residues.

This clone has just a few counts. The rearrangement links TRBV29-1 to TRBJ2-1; 10 nucleotides align to TRBD2. The CDR3 runs to 14 residues. Trimming took 6 bases from V and 9 from J; bases not matched to a gene: 11. CDR1 and CDR2 (germline): SQVTM, ANQGSEA. This CDR3 reads CSVGTSVKVGEQFF. The CDR3 bases are TGCAGCGTGGGGACTAGCGTGAAGGTGGGTGAGCAGTTCTTC.

This clone appeared a few times. The chain uses TRBV5-4 and TRBJ2-7, with D possibly TRBD1 on 5 matching bases. Trimming stripped 1 base from V and 5 bases from J, with 13 bases between. The CDR3 contains 14 residues. Per the germline V gene, CDR1 is SGHNT and CDR2 is YYREEE (reference sequence). This CDR3 is CASSLNQGRNEQYF. The CDR3 region has the DNA TGTGCCAGCAGCTTGAACCAGGGTAGGAACGAGCAGTACTTC. The full variable domain, completed using reference TRBV5-4 and TRBJ2-7, is ETGVTQSPTHLIKTRGQQVTLRCSSQSGHNTVSWYQQALGQGPQFIFQYYREEENGRGNFPPRFSGLQFPNYSSELNVNALELDDSALYLCASSLNQGRNEQYFGPGTRLTVT.

This clone was observed a handful of times. The junction shows a germline mismatch at one end, possibly a read error. The chain couples TRBV20-1 to TRBJ2-4, with D perhaps given as TRBD1 or TRBD2 (5 bases each). The germline V gene has CDR1 DFQATT and CDR2 SNEGSKA (reference sequence). The CDR3 totals 10 residues. CDR3 DNA sequence: TGCAGTGCTCAGAGGGGACCGCAGCACTTC. Protein sequence: CSAQRGPQHF.

This clone was observed a few times. The V and J genes are TRBV7-9 and TRBJ2-7; D gene ambiguous. V lost 4 bases to trimming and J lost 6 bases, with 16 bases between them. Germline V lookup: CDR1 SEHNR, CDR2 FQNEAQ (reference sequence). There are 14 residues in the CDR3. The CDR3 sequence: CASSSSGVEGEQYF. The CDR3 DNA sequence: TGTGCCAGCAGCTCCTCCGGTGTAGAAGGCGAGCAGTACTTC.